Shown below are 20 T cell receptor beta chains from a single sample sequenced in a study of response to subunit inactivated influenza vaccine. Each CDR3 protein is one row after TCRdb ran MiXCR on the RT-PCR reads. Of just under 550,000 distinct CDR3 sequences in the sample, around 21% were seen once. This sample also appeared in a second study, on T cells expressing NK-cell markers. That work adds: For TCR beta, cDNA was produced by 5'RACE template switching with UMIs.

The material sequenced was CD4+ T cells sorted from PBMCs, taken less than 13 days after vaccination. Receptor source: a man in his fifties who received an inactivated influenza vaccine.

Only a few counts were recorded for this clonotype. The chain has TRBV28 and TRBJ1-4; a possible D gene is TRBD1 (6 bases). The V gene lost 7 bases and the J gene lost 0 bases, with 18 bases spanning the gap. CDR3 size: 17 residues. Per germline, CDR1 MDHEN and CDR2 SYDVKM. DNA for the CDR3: TGTGCCAGCAAGCGGGGGGCATTCACGGCAACTAATGAAAAACTGTTTTTT. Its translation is CASKRGAFTATNEKLFF.

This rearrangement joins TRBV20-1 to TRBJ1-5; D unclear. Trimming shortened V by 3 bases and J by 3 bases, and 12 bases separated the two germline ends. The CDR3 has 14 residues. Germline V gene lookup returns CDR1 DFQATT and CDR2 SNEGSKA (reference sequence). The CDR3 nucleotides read TGCAGTGCTAGGGACGCGAGTTCCAATCAGCCCCAGCATTTT. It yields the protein CSARDASSNQPQHF.

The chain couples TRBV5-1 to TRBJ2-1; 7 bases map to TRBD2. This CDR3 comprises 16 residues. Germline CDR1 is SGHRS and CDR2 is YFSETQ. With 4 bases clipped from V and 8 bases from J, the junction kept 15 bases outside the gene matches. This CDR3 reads CASSLIQAGSVDEQFF. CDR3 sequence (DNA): TGCGCCAGCAGCCTCATTCAAGCGGGATCCGTCGATGAGCAGTTCTTC.

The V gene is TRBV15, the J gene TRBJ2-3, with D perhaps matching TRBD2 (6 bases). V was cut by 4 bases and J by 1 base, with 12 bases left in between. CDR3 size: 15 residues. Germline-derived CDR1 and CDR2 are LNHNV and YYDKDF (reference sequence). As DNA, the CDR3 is TGTGCCACCAGCAATAGCGGTTCCCGCACAGATACGCAGTATTTT. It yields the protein CATSNSGSRTDTQYF. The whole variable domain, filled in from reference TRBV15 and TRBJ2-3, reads DAMVIQNPRYQVTQFGKPVTLSCSQTLNHNVMYWYQQKSSQAPKLLFHYYDKDFNNEADTPDNFQSRRPNTSFCFLDIRSPGLGDTAMYLCATSNSGSRTDTQYFGPGTRLTVL.

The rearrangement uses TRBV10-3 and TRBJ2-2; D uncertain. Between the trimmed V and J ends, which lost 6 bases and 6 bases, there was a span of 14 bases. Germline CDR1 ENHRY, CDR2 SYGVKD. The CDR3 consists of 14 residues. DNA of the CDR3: TGTGCCATCAGGCCGTTATCAGCACCCGGGGAGCTGTTTTTT. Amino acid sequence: CAIRPLSAPGELFF.

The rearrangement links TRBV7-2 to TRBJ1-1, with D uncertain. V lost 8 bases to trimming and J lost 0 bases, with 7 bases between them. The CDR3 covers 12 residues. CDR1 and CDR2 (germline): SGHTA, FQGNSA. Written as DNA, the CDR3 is TGTGCCAGCGCTGTCATGAACACTGAAGCTTTCTTT. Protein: CASAVMNTEAFF.

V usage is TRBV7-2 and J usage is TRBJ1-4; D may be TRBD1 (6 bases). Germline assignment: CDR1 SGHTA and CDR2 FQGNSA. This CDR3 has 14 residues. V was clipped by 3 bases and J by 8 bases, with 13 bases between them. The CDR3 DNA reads TGTGCCAGCAGCTTTTCACAGGGAGGAGAAAAACTGTTTTTT. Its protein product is CASSFSQGGEKLFF.

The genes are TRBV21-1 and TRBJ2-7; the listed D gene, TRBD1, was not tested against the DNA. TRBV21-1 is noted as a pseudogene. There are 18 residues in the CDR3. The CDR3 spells CASSSSVNNRDRAYEQYF. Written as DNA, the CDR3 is TGTGCCAGCAGCTCGTCCGTAAATAACCGGGACAGGGCCTACGAGCAGTACTTC.

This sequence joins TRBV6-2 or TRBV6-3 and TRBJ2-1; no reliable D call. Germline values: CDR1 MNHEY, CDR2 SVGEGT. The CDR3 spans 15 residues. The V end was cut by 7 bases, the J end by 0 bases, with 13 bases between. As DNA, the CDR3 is TGTGCCAGCAAGACCCAAGCGCCCTCCTACAATGAGCAGTTCTTC. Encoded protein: CASKTQAPSYNEQFF.

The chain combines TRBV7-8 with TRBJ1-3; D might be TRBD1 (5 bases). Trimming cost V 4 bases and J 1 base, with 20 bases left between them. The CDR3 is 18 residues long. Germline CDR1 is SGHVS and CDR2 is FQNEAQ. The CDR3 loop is CASSSKTGGGGSGNTIYF. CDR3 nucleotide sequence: TGTGCCAGCAGCTCGAAAACCGGGGGGGGAGGTTCTGGAAACACCATATATTTT.

CDR3 sequence (DNA): TGTGCCTGGACACAGGGCTTGTACACTGAAGCTTTCTTT. Its protein is CAWTQGLYTEAFF. The chain employs TRBV30 and TRBJ1-1; the D gene is possibly TRBD1 (6 bases). The CDR3 covers 13 residues. Germline values: CDR1 GTSNPN, CDR2 SVGIG (reference sequence). The germline V and J ends were trimmed by 4 bases and 3 bases, with 12 bases remaining between them.

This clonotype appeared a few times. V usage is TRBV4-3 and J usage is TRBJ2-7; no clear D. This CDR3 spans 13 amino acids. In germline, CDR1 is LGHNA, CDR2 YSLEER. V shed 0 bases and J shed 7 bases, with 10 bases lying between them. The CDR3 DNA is TGCGCCAGCAGCCAAGATTACCAAAGGGAGCAGTACTTC. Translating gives CASSQDYQREQYF.

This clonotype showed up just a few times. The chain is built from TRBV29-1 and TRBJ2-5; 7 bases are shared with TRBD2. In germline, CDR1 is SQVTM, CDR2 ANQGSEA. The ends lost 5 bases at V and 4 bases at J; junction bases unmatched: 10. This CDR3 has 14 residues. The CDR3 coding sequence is TGCAGCGTTCTCGGTGGGAGGGCAGTAGAGACCCAGTACTTC. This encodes CSVLGGRAVETQYF.

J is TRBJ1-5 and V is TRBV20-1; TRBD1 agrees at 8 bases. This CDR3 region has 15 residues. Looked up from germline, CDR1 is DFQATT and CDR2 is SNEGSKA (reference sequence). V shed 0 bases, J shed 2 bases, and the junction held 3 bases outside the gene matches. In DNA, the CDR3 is TGCAGTGCTAGAGATTCAGGGGGCGGCAATCAGCCCCAGCATTTT. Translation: CSARDSGGGNQPQHF.

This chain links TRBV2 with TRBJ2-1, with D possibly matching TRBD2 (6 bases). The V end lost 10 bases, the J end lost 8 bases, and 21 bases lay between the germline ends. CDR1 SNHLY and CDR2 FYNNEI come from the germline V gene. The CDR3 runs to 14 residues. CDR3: CATRTLAPGDEQFF. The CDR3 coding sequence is TGTGCCACCAGGACCCTAGCGCCGGGCGATGAGCAGTTCTTC.

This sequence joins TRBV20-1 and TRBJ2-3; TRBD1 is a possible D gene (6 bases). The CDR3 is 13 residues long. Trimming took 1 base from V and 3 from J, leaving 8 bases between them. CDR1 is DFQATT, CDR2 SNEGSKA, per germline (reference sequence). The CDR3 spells CSARAQGTDTQYF. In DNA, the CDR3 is TGCAGTGCTAGAGCCCAGGGGACAGATACGCAGTATTTT.

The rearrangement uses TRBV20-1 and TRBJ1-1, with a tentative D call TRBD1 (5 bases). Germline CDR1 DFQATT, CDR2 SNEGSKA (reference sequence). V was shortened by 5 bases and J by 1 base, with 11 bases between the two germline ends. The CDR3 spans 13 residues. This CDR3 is CSAPWGGNTEAFF. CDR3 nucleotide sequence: TGCAGTGCTCCCTGGGGGGGGAACACTGAAGCTTTCTTT.

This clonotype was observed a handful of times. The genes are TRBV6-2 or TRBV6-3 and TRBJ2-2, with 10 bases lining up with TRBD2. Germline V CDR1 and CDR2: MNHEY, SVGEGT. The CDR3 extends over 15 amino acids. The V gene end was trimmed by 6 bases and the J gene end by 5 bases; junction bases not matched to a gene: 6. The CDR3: CASSQRGGRTGELFF. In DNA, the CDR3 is TGTGCCAGCAGCCAGCGGGGGGGCCGAACCGGGGAGCTGTTTTTT.

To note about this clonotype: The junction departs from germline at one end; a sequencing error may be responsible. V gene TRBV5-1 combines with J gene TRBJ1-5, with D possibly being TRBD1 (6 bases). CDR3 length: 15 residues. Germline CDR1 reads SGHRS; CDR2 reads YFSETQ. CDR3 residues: CASSLGSGVNRPQHF. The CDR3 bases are TGCGCCAGCAGCTTGGGGTCAGGGGTGAATCGGCCCCAGCATTTT.

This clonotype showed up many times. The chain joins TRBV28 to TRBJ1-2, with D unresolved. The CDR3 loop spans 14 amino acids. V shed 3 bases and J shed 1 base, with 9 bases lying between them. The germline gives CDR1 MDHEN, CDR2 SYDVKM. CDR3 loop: CASSLSQLNYGYTF. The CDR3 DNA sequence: TGTGCCAGCAGTTTGTCGCAGCTTAACTATGGCTACACCTTC.